Listed here are 32 T cell receptor beta chains from one sample, sequenced in a study of blood T cell repertoires in COVID-19. The data were produced by immunoSEQ multiplex PCR, yet TCRdb's version contains in-frame clones alone and is incomplete. The sample records under 300,000 clones, 88% being singletons. The sequenced sample consisted of PBMCs or T cells enriched from blood (not recorded which). Receptors were obtained from a woman in her thirties who had recovered from COVID-19.

This clone was seen a single time. This sequence joins TRBV9 and TRBJ2-1; 12 bases are a match to TRBD2. The trim removed 0 bases at V and 9 bases at J, leaving 7 bases unmatched. CDR1 and CDR2 (germline): SGDLS, YYNGEE. CDR3 length: 16 residues. The CDR3 DNA sequence: TGTGCCAGCAGCGTAGGATCGGGACTAGCGGGCAGTGAGCAGTTCTTC. It specifies CASSVGSGLAGSEQFF.

CDR3 sequence: CASSPRFATSSPLHF. The CDR3 DNA follows: TGTGCCAGCAGCCCCCGCTTCGCTACCTCTTCACCCCTCCACTTT. This chain connects TRBV11-3 to TRBJ1-6, with D unresolved. The ends were cut back, 5 bases at V and 9 bases at J, with 17 bases in the middle. CDR1 and CDR2 from the germline V gene are SGHNT and YENEEA. The CDR3 sequence is 15 residues long.

This chain links TRBV9 with TRBJ2-5; D not resolved. This CDR3 has 16 residues. Germline V gives CDR1 SGDLS, CDR2 YYNGEE. Trimming removed 0 bases from V and 1 base from J, with 13 bases in between. As DNA, the CDR3 is TGTGCCAGCAGCGTAGGGAAGATTAGCAGCCAAGAGACCCAGTACTTC. This encodes CASSVGKISSQETQYF.

The chain combines TRBV27 with TRBJ1-6, with 8 bases identical to TRBD1. V trimming: 1 base; J trimming: 5 bases; junction bases outside the gene matches: 1. The CDR3 runs 15 residues. CDR1 MNHEY and CDR2 SMNVEV come from the germline V gene (reference sequence). This CDR3 reads CASSLWTGNNSPLHF. The CDR3 DNA follows: TGTGCCAGCAGTTTATGGACAGGGAATAATTCACCCCTCCACTTT.

This clone showed up just a few times. The chain has TRBV7-2 and TRBJ1-5; 7 bases are shared with TRBD1. V was clipped by 6 bases and J by 4 bases; unmatched bases: 6. The CDR3 totals 14 residues. Germline CDR1 reads SGHTA; CDR2 reads FQGNSA. The CDR3 sequence: CASRSTGLNQPQHF. DNA of the CDR3: TGTGCCAGCAGGTCGACAGGGCTTAATCAGCCCCAGCATTTT.

J is TRBJ1-1 and V is TRBV2; the D gene is possibly TRBD1 (5 bases). Germline assignment: CDR1 SNHLY and CDR2 FYNNEI. The CDR3 runs 15 residues. V lost 2 bases and J lost 1, with 11 bases in between. This CDR3 reads CASSEYGHPNTEAFF. In nucleotides, the CDR3 is TGTGCCAGCAGTGAATACGGACACCCGAACACTGAAGCTTTCTTT.

The chain combines TRBV7-9 with TRBJ1-1; 9 bases map to TRBD1. Germline V CDR1 and CDR2: SEHNR, FQNEAQ (reference sequence). This CDR3 has 15 residues. J was trimmed by 6 bases and V by 0 bases; bases with no gene match: 5. CDR3 sequence (DNA): TGTGCCAGCAGCTTAGCGGGGGGACAGGGCGCTGAAGCTTTCTTT. Its protein product is CASSLAGGQGAEAFF.

The V gene is TRBV27, the J gene TRBJ1-5; 10 bases are shared with TRBD1. The trim removed 7 bases at V and 2 bases at J, leaving 11 bases unmatched. Germline CDR1 reads MNHEY; CDR2 reads SMNVEV (reference sequence). CDR3 length: 17 amino acids. The chain's CDR3 is CASTTGDRGQRNQPQHF. The CDR3 region has the DNA TGTGCCAGCACGACGGGTGACAGGGGGCAACGCAATCAGCCCCAGCATTTT.

The chain uses TRBV28 and TRBJ2-1; 13 positions match TRBD2. CDR3 size: 13 residues. J lost 9 bases, V lost 6 bases, and 2 bases had no gene match. Looked up from germline, CDR1 is MDHEN and CDR2 is SYDVKM. CDR3 DNA sequence: TGTGCCAGCAGACTAGCGGGAGGGCCTGAGCAGTTCTTC. As protein: CASRLAGGPEQFF.

This clone was detected a few times. The gene calls are TRBV5-1 and TRBJ1-1; the D is unclear. The CDR3 extends over 15 amino acids. Per germline, CDR1 SGHRS and CDR2 YFSETQ. Trimming removed 3 bases from V and 5 bases from J, with 17 bases in between. Here the CDR3 reads CASSSLMGSGTEAFF. DNA of the CDR3: TGCGCCAGCAGCTCCCTTATGGGTTCGGGTACTGAAGCTTTCTTT.

This chain links TRBV9 with TRBJ2-2; maybe TRBD1 (6 bases). The V gene's germline CDR1 is SGDLS and CDR2 YYNGEE. Trimming took off 3 bases at V and 4 bases at J, with 7 bases between the two ends. This CDR3 has 13 amino acids. DNA for the CDR3: TGTGCCAGCAGCGACAGGGCCACCGGGGAGCTGTTTTTT. Translation gives CASSDRATGELFF.

This clone was picked up one time. V is TRBV9 and J is TRBJ2-1, with 10 bases identical to TRBD2. CDR1 SGDLS and CDR2 YYNGEE come from the germline V gene. The J segment lost 4 bases and the V segment lost 3 bases, leaving 1 base of the junction unmatched. The CDR3 contains 14 residues. CDR3 nucleotides: TGTGCCAGCAGCGCTAGCGGGAGATACAATGAGCAGTTCTTC. It yields the protein CASSASGRYNEQFF.

The rearrangement uses TRBV6-5 and TRBJ2-4; 12 bases align to TRBD1. Germline V lookup: CDR1 MNHEY, CDR2 SVGAGI. After removal of 4 bases from V and 8 bases from J, the junction contained 6 bases not matched to a gene. The CDR3 loop spans 15 amino acids. The CDR3: CASSSRDRGHYIQYF. Written as DNA, the CDR3 is TGTGCCAGCAGTTCCCGGGACAGGGGGCACTACATTCAGTACTTC.

The J gene is TRBJ1-5, the V gene TRBV27, with D perhaps TRBD1 (5 bases). Germline V gives CDR1 MNHEY, CDR2 SMNVEV (reference sequence). The CDR3 has 15 amino acids. V lost 5 bases and J 2 bases, leaving 13 bases between the germline ends. DNA of the CDR3: TGTGCCAGCAGTCAGGGATCCAGGGGCAATCAGCCCCAGCATTTT. Translating gives CASSQGSRGNQPQHF.

The chain uses TRBV6-2 or TRBV6-3 and TRBJ1-4; D unresolved. The CDR3 has 15 amino acids. Looked up from germline, CDR1 is MNHEY and CDR2 is SVGEGT. Trimming stripped 5 bases from V and 2 bases from J, with 12 bases between. The CDR3 DNA is TGTGCCAGCAGTCCCGGAAGGACTACTAATGAAAAACTGTTTTTT. It codes for CASSPGRTTNEKLFF.

The chain carries TRBV3-1 (or the pseudogene TRBV3-2) and TRBJ2-5, with D perhaps TRBD1 (6 bases). The CDR3 is 15 residues long. Germline V gene sequence: CDR1 LGHDT, CDR2 YNNKEL (reference sequence). Trimming removed 1 base at V and 1 base at J, with 10 bases between. The CDR3 reads CASSQATGPQETQYF. The CDR3, as DNA: TGTGCCAGCAGCCAAGCGACAGGACCCCAAGAGACCCAGTACTTC.

DNA of the CDR3: TGTGCCAGCGGGACAGGGACCATTGGCTACACCTTC. This gives the protein CASGTGTIGYTF. The chain carries TRBV14 and TRBJ1-2; 9 bases fit TRBD1. Unmatched junction bases numbered 5, after V lost 8 bases and J lost 7 bases. This CDR3 comprises 12 residues. Germline CDR1 is SGHDN and CDR2 is FVKESK.

The chain couples TRBV27 to TRBJ1-6; TRBD1 is a possible D gene (6 bases). The V end lost 10 bases, the J end lost 2 bases, and 15 bases lay between the germline ends. Germline V gene data show CDR1 as MNHEY and CDR2 as SMNVEV (reference sequence). The CDR3 is made up of 15 amino acids. The CDR3 protein is CATRKGGPYNSPLHF. The CDR3 region has the DNA TGTGCCACCCGAAAGGGGGGGCCCTATAATTCACCCCTCCACTTT.

The chain recombines TRBV27 with TRBJ2-6; D gene unclear. Trimming left V 10 bases short and J 2 bases short, with 9 bases between. From germline, CDR1 is MNHEY and CDR2 SMNVEV (reference sequence). The CDR3 is made up of 13 amino acids. CDR3: CATRIAGANVLTF. DNA of the CDR3: TGTGCCACCAGAATAGCTGGGGCCAACGTCCTGACTTTC.

In its sample, this clone was seen a few times. The chain combines TRBV7-9 with TRBJ2-2, with a weak D call TRBD2 (6 bases). V lost 5 bases to trimming and J lost 1 base, with 11 bases between them. The CDR3 length is 15 residues. Germline assignment: CDR1 SEHNR and CDR2 FQNEAQ (reference sequence). The CDR3 spells CASSPAGGNTGELFF. CDR3 nucleotide sequence: TGTGCCAGCAGCCCAGCGGGTGGGAACACCGGGGAGCTGTTTTTT.

Only one count was recorded for this clone. The rearrangement links TRBV9 to TRBJ2-2; TRBD2 agrees at 15 bases. The CDR3 totals 19 residues. Germline V gives CDR1 SGDLS, CDR2 YYNGEE. After removal of 3 bases from V and 4 bases from J, the junction contained 10 bases not matched to a gene. The CDR3 is CASSAPGLAGGPATGELFF. As DNA, the CDR3 is TGTGCCAGCAGCGCGCCGGGACTAGCGGGGGGCCCTGCCACCGGGGAGCTGTTTTTT. The full variable domain, its missing parts supplied by reference TRBV9 and TRBJ2-2, is DSGVTQTPKHLITATGQRVTLRCSPRSGDLSVYWYQQSLDQGLQFLIQYYNGEERAKGNILERFSAQQFPDLHSELNLSSLELGDSALYFCASSAPGLAGGPATGELFFGEGSRLTVL.

The J gene is TRBJ1-1, the V gene TRBV6-2 or TRBV6-3; the match to TRBD1 covers 11 bases. The CDR3 spans 16 residues. Germline-derived CDR1 and CDR2 are MNHEY and SVGEGT. The J segment lost 5 bases and the V segment lost 6 bases, leaving 11 bases of the junction unmatched. In DNA, the CDR3 is TGTGCCAGCAGCAATCTTCGGACAGGGGGCAAAACTGAAGCTTTCTTT. Its translation is CASSNLRTGGKTEAFF.

The rearrangement joins TRBV28 to TRBJ1-2, with D perhaps matching TRBD1 (5 bases). The CDR3 contains 13 residues. Looked up from germline, CDR1 is MDHEN and CDR2 is SYDVKM. V was cut by 5 bases and J by 2 bases, with 9 bases left in between. The CDR3 sequence is CASSPTENYGYTF. The DNA of the CDR3 is TGTGCCAGCAGTCCGACAGAGAACTATGGCTACACCTTC.

The chain carries TRBV27 and TRBJ2-7; D may be TRBD2 (5 bases). The V end was cut by 5 bases, the J end by 2 bases, with 13 bases between. The CDR3 runs to 14 residues. Germline V lookup: CDR1 MNHEY, CDR2 SMNVEV (reference sequence). CDR3 region: CASSAGAITYEQYF. The CDR3, as DNA: TGTGCCAGCAGTGCGGGCGCTATTACCTACGAGCAGTACTTC.

This sequence joins TRBV7-3 and TRBJ2-1; 8 positions match TRBD1. V lost 5 bases and J lost 8; bases outside the gene matches: 11. From germline, CDR1 is SGHTA and CDR2 FQGTGA. CDR3 length equals 15 residues. Here the CDR3 DNA reads TGTGCCAGCAGCGAGTCAGGGGGCGGAGGCTATGAGCAGTTCTTC. Translated, it gives CASSESGGGGYEQFF.

This chain links TRBV10-3 with TRBJ2-7, with D perhaps matching TRBD1 (6 bases). Between the trimmed V and J ends, which lost 1 base and 6 bases, there was a span of 7 bases. Germline CDR1 ENHRY, CDR2 SYGVKD. The CDR3 is 12 amino acids. The DNA for the CDR3 is TGTGCCATCAGTGAGTGGGGGCGCGAGCAGTACTTC. This gives the protein CAISEWGREQYF.

The rearrangement links TRBV5-1 to TRBJ2-7; 8 positions match TRBD2. V gave up 4 bases and J gave up 3 bases; unmatched junction bases: 18. Germline-derived CDR1 and CDR2 are SGHRS and YFSETQ. The CDR3 totals 18 residues. The CDR3 loop reads CASSLKGLVPARLYEQYF. As DNA, the CDR3 is TGCGCCAGCAGCCTAAAGGGACTAGTACCGGCGCGCCTCTACGAGCAGTACTTC.

The chain joins TRBV6-5 to TRBJ1-1, with TRBD1 identical over 7 bases. Germline lookup yields CDR1 MNHEY and CDR2 SVGAGI. CDR3 length equals 12 residues. V gave up 5 bases and J gave up 8 bases; unmatched junction bases: 5. Here the CDR3 DNA reads TGTGCCAGCAGTCCACGACAGGGAGAAGCTTTCTTT. This sequence encodes CASSPRQGEAFF.

The chain uses TRBV7-2 and TRBJ2-7, with TRBD2 matching over 10 bases. The V segment lost 2 bases and the J segment 4 bases; nucleotides outside the gene matches: 11. CDR3 length: 17 amino acids. CDR1 and CDR2 from the germline V gene are SGHTA and FQGNSA. The CDR3 loop reads CASSLKPLAGDIYEQYF. For the CDR3, the DNA is TGTGCCAGCAGCTTAAAGCCCCTAGCGGGAGATATTTACGAGCAGTACTTC. Combining the CDR3 with reference TRBV7-2 and TRBJ2-7 gives the whole variable domain GAGVSQSPSNKVTEKGKDVELRCDPISGHTALYWYRQSLGQGLEFLIYFQGNSAPDKSGLPSDRFSAERTGGSVSTLTIQRTQQEDSAVYLCASSLKPLAGDIYEQYFGPGTRLTVT.

This sequence joins TRBV19 and TRBJ2-4; TRBD1 agrees at 7 bases. J gave up 0 bases and V 10 bases, and 15 bases lay outside the gene matches. CDR3 length: 17 amino acids. Per the germline V gene, CDR1 is LNHDA and CDR2 is SQIVND (reference sequence). The CDR3 DNA sequence: TGTGCCACCATACTTCAGGACAGGATTAGAGCCAAAAACATTCAGTACTTC. The encoded protein is CATILQDRIRAKNIQYF.

The V call is TRBV7-9, the J call TRBJ2-1, with D possibly matching TRBD2 (5 bases). This CDR3 is 16 amino acids long. Trimming removed 5 bases from V and 0 bases from J, with 14 bases in between. The V gene's germline CDR1 is SEHNR and CDR2 FQNEAQ (reference sequence). This chain's CDR3 is CASSPTSGRSYNEQFF. The CDR3 bases are TGTGCCAGCAGCCCCACAAGCGGTCGCTCCTACAATGAGCAGTTCTTC.

The chain joins TRBV5-5 to TRBJ1-1; 11 bases match TRBD1. From germline, CDR1 is SGHKS and CDR2 YYEKEE (reference sequence). CDR3 size: 13 residues. V shed 4 bases, J shed 6 bases, and the junction held 2 bases outside the gene matches. As DNA, the CDR3 is TGTGCCAGCAGCGGGGACAGGGGGGCTGAAGCTTTCTTT. Translation gives CASSGDRGAEAFF.